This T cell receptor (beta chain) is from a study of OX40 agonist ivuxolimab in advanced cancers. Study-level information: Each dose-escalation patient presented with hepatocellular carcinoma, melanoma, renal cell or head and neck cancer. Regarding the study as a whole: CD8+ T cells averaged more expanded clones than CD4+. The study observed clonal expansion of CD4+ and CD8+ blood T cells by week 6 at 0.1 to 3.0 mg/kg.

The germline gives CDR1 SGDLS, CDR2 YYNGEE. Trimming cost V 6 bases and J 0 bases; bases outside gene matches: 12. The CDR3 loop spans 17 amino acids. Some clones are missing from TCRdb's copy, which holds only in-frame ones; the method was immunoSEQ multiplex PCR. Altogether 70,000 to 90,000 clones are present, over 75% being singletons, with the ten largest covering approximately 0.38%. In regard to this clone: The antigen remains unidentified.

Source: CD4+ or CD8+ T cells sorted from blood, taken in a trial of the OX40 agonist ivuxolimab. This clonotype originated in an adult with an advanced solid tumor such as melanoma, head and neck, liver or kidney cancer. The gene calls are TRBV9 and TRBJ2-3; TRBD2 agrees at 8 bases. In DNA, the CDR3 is TGTGCCAGCACCCCCTCTCATGCTAGCGGGAGCACAGATACGCAGTATTTT. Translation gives CASTPSHASGSTDTQYF.